Below are 8 T cell receptor beta chains sequenced from a single sample in a study of post-analysis software for immune sequencing data. Notes on the study in general: Patients carried a handful of TRBV segments more frequently than controls did, and TRBV5-6, TRBV5-1 and TRBV20-1 were among them.

Unique molecular identifiers had been added to the TCR beta cDNA libraries. From the PCR reads, TCRdb called clonotypes with MiXCR, one entry per CDR3 protein. The profile covers roughly 540,000 distinct CDR3 sequences, with about a third appearing a single time and 4.5% to 7.5% taken by the ten largest. Their target antigens are unknown. Specimen: blood. The receptor set was obtained from a girl aged 2 to 17 with multiple sclerosis.

The rearrangement uses TRBV5-1 and TRBJ2-3; D remains unclear. V was shortened by 0 bases and J by 2 bases, with 10 bases between the two germline ends. Germline V gene data show CDR1 as SGHRS and CDR2 as YFSETQ. The CDR3 length is 15 residues. The CDR3 region has the DNA TGCGCCAGCAGCTTGGAGGAAAGGCTCACAGATACGCAGTATTTT. This translates into CASSLEERLTDTQYF.

The chain carries TRBV5-1 and TRBJ1-1; D may be TRBD1 (5 bases). Germline assignment: CDR1 SGHRS and CDR2 YFSETQ. V was clipped by 1 base and J by 3 bases, with 19 bases between them. This CDR3 contains 17 residues. CDR3 nucleotide sequence: TGCGCCAGCAGCTTGTTGGCAGGGCGGGGCGGCGACACTGAAGCTTTCTTT. This sequence encodes CASSLLAGRGGDTEAFF.

The rearrangement joins TRBV10-3 to TRBJ2-1; 14 positions agree with TRBD2. The V gene end was trimmed by 2 bases and the J gene end by 8 bases; junction bases not matched to a gene: 5. CDR3 size: 16 residues. Per the germline V gene, CDR1 is ENHRY and CDR2 is SYGVKD. In nucleotides, the CDR3 is TGTGCCATCAGTGAGCCGGGACTAGCGGGAGTTCATGAGCAGTTCTTC. As protein: CAISEPGLAGVHEQFF.

Comments on this clonotype: A read error may produce the germline difference seen at one junction end. This sequence joins TRBV11-2 and TRBJ2-5; 7 nucleotides align to TRBD2. The CDR3 contains 14 residues. Germline V gene sequence: CDR1 SGHAT, CDR2 FQNNGV. The DNA of the CDR3 is TGTGCCAGCAGCTTAGTCCGGGGGAGGGAGACCCTGTACTTC. Encoded protein: CASSLVRGRETLYF.

The chain uses TRBV2 and TRBJ2-4; no definite D call. The V end lost 2 bases, the J end lost 1 base, and 12 bases lay between the germline ends. The CDR3 has 16 residues. Germline V gives CDR1 SNHLY, CDR2 FYNNEI. CDR3 DNA sequence: TGTGCCAGCAGTGAATCGACTCTGGGGGCCAAAAACATTCAGTACTTC. Protein product: CASSESTLGAKNIQYF.

J is TRBJ2-1 and V is TRBV6-5; 8 nucleotides match TRBD2. CDR1 and CDR2 (germline): MNHEY, SVGAGI. This CDR3 spans 13 amino acids. V was pared by 10 bases and J by 7 bases, with 9 bases of the junction left unmatched. CDR3 in amino acids: CAIGTRLGNEQFF. The CDR3 DNA follows: TGTGCCATCGGGACTAGGTTGGGGAATGAGCAGTTCTTC.

This clonotype has just a few counts. The J gene is TRBJ2-3, the V gene TRBV5-1; D is unresolved. CDR3 length: 13 amino acids. Looked up from germline, CDR1 is SGHRS and CDR2 is YFSETQ. V was trimmed by 8 bases and J by 1 base, leaving 11 bases between them. CDR3 sequence reads: CASTPSGTDTQYF. The CDR3, as DNA: TGCGCCAGTACCCCGAGTGGCACAGATACGCAGTATTTT.

The chain links TRBV4-1 to TRBJ2-7, with a possible D match to TRBD1 (5 bases). The length of the CDR3 is 14 residues. Per the germline V gene, CDR1 is MGHRA and CDR2 is YSYEKL. The germline V and J ends were trimmed by 4 bases and 3 bases, with 13 bases remaining between them. CDR3 residues: CASSRRTTYYEQYF. The CDR3, as DNA: TGCGCCAGCAGCCGACGGACAACGTACTACGAGCAGTACTTC.